The clone carrying this TCR beta chain was observed a single time. The germline V gene has CDR1 SGHRS and CDR2 YFSETQ. Trimming removed 4 bases from V and 4 bases from J; junction bases left unmatched: 3. CDR3 length: 13 amino acids. The data were produced by immunoSEQ multiplex PCR, yet TCRdb's version contains in-frame clones alone and is incomplete. The table shows 50,000 to 60,000 clones, with 80% to 90% occurring only once. The sample comes from a study of blood T cell repertoires in COVID-19. The rearrangement joins TRBV5-1 to TRBJ1-2; 8 positions agree with TRBD1. The specimen was peripheral blood. This sequence was found in a man in his forties with COVID-19, enrolled during active disease. The DNA of the CDR3 is TGCGCCAGCAGCCCGGGACAGGCCTATGGCTACACCTTC. Residues: CASSPGQAYGYTF. Supplemented by reference TRBV5-1 and TRBJ1-2, the full variable domain reads KAGVTQTPRYLIKTRGQQVTLSCSPISGHRSVSWYQQTPGQGLQFLFEYFSETQRNKGNFPGRFSGRQFSNSRSEMNVSTLELGDSALYLCASSPGQAYGYTFGSGTRLTVV.